The T cell receptor beta chain under discussion was sequenced for a study of T cells in Graves' hyperthyroidism and ophthalmopathy. The investigators amplified TCR beta CDR3 regions from RNA transcripts. Using the HTBI primer set, a first-round RT-PCR was run on the TCR CDR3. In TCRdb, the multiplex PCR reads were re-called with MiXCR into one record per CDR3 protein. The table records over 250,000 distinct CDR3 sequences, about 25% of them present only once. The CDR3 covers 15 residues. Germline-derived CDR1 and CDR2 are MNHEY and SVGEGT. V lost 7 bases and J lost 1, with 16 bases in between. This clonotype was sampled from a middle-aged man with Graves' hyperthyroidism that later progressed to Graves' ophthalmopathy. The sequencing input was blood. This sequence joins TRBV6-2 or TRBV6-3 and TRBJ2-5; D might be TRBD1 (6 bases). The CDR3 here is CASTVRGQFQETQYF. CDR3 nucleotides: TGTGCCAGCACAGTTAGGGGACAATTCCAAGAGACCCAGTACTTC.